This T cell receptor (beta chain) was profiled in a study of T cell responses to AZD1222 COVID-19 vaccine. Study-level findings and limits: The sample set comprised mostly white British donors with more females, and clonal diversity was possibly underestimated.

Profiling relied on immunoSEQ multiplex PCR, and the TCRdb table lists in-frame clones only, not all of them. In the table there are over 85,000 clones, 94% of which are singletons. J lost 7 bases, V lost 2 bases, and 5 bases had no gene match. CDR1 is LGHDT, CDR2 YNNKEL, per germline (reference sequence). This CDR3 spans 15 amino acids. On this clone itself: Its antigen is as yet unknown.

This chain uses TRBV3-1 (or the pseudogene TRBV3-2) with TRBJ2-1; 10 bases line up with TRBD1. The sequence was obtained from an adult who received the AZD1222 COVID-19 vaccine. The sample consisted of peripheral blood, taken 28 days after the second AZD1222 dose. CDR3 nucleotide sequence: TGTGCCAGCAGCCAATGGACAGGGGGGAAAAATGAGCAGTTCTTC. Translation: CASSQWTGGKNEQFF.